The 24 T cell receptor beta chains reported below all come from one sample, sequenced in a study of shared clonotypes between healthy human individuals. The method was immunoSEQ multiplex PCR; TCRdb's version includes in-frame clones alone and lacks a portion of them. The sample lists about 2.4 million clones, 93% seen once, with about 0.38% in the top ten. The sequencing sample was made of naive CD4+ T cells from PBMCs. Noted subset: CD45RA+ positively selected. The receptors stem from a man between 18 and 35 years old in good health. Some clones in this sample may be carry-over from other donors' samples.

The chain is built from TRBV14 and TRBJ2-7; 9 bases match TRBD1. With 2 bases clipped from V and 9 bases from J, the junction kept 14 bases outside the gene matches. Germline V lookup: CDR1 SGHDN, CDR2 FVKESK. This CDR3 contains 16 residues. This chain's CDR3 is CASSQIQGATGFGQYF. The CDR3 DNA sequence: TGTGCCAGCAGCCAAATACAGGGGGCGACGGGGTTTGGGCAGTACTTC. The complete variable domain, with remaining parts taken from reference TRBV14 and TRBJ2-7, reads EAGVTQFPSHSVIEKGQTVTLRCDPISGHDNLYWYRRVMGKEIKFLLHFVKESKQDESGMPNNRFLAERTGGTYSTLKVQPAELEDSGVYFCASSQIQGATGFGQYFGPGTRLTVT.

The V gene is TRBV11-2, the J gene TRBJ1-1, with D uncertain. The V and J ends lost 5 bases and 1 base respectively, with 8 bases between them. Germline loops: CDR1 SGHAT, CDR2 FQNNGV. The CDR3 is made up of 13 amino acids. The CDR3, as DNA: TGTGCCAGCAGCCCCGATGGGAACACTGAAGCTTTCTTT. It translates to CASSPDGNTEAFF.

The rearrangement links TRBV19 to TRBJ2-7; D may be TRBD1 (6 bases). This CDR3 has 17 amino acids. Germline CDR1 and CDR2: LNHDA and SQIVND (reference sequence). V lost 6 bases and J 0 bases, leaving 21 bases between the germline ends. The CDR3 spells CASSAKTGSWSSYEQYF. In DNA, the CDR3 is TGTGCCAGTAGCGCTAAAACAGGGAGCTGGAGCTCCTACGAGCAGTACTTC. Combining the CDR3 with reference TRBV19 and TRBJ2-7 gives the whole variable domain DGGITQSPKYLFRKEGQNVTLSCEQNLNHDAMYWYRQDPGQGLRLIYYSQIVNDFQKGDIAEGYSVSREKKESFPLTVTSAQKNPTAFYLCASSAKTGSWSSYEQYFGPGTRLTVT.

The chain joins TRBV7-9 to TRBJ2-1, with D possibly matching TRBD2 (6 bases). V was cut by 1 base and J by 8 bases, with 15 bases left in between. Germline CDR1 reads SEHNR; CDR2 reads FQNEAQ (reference sequence). The CDR3 has 15 residues. The CDR3 coding sequence is TGTGCCAGCAGCTTAGGACTCTCGGCGGGGCATGAGCAGTTCTTC. Encoded protein: CASSLGLSAGHEQFF.

The chain recombines TRBV5-1 with TRBJ2-5; 7 bases match TRBD1. This CDR3 is 14 amino acids long. CDR1 is SGHRS, CDR2 YFSETQ, per germline. J gave up 2 bases and V 3 bases, and 4 bases lay outside the gene matches. CDR3 sequence reads: CASSSTGQQETQYF. In DNA form, the CDR3 reads TGCGCCAGCAGCTCGACAGGGCAACAAGAGACCCAGTACTTC.

This clone was recorded once. At the DNA level, this CDR3 is encoded by other sequences in the same sample as well. The chain recombines TRBV5-1 with TRBJ2-3; 13 bases align to TRBD2. After removal of 0 bases from V and 3 bases from J, the junction contained 1 base not matched to a gene. In germline, CDR1 is SGHRS, CDR2 YFSETQ. This CDR3 is built from 16 residues. CDR3 protein: CASSLGLAGGTDTQYF. For the CDR3, the DNA is TGCGCCAGCAGCTTGGGACTAGCGGGAGGTACAGATACGCAGTATTTT.

This clone appeared a single time. The chain recombines TRBV5-4 with TRBJ1-1; D gene unclear. Germline CDR1 is SGHNT and CDR2 is YYREEE (reference sequence). The V end lost 4 bases, the J end lost 2 bases, and 15 bases lay between the germline ends. This CDR3 region has 15 residues. CDR3 sequence (DNA): TGTGCCAGCAGCCTCGGGCGGAACGAAAACACTGAAGCTTTCTTT. Translating gives CASSLGRNENTEAFF.

The genes are TRBV5-1 and TRBJ2-7; 8 bases agree with TRBD1. The CDR3 extends over 15 amino acids. Unmatched junction bases numbered 10, after V lost 4 bases and J lost 4 bases. Germline CDR1 and CDR2: SGHRS and YFSETQ. The CDR3 loop is CASSPGQGGGYEQYF. The CDR3 nucleotides read TGCGCCAGCAGCCCCGGACAGGGCGGTGGGTACGAGCAGTACTTC.

A single count supports this clone. The chain combines TRBV7-2 with TRBJ1-5, with D uncertain. The CDR3 extends over 12 amino acids. V gave up 5 bases and J gave up 7 bases, with 9 bases separating them. Germline lookup yields CDR1 SGHTA and CDR2 FQGNSA. CDR3 region: CASSLDVQPQHF. The CDR3 DNA follows: TGTGCCAGCAGCCTGGACGTCCAGCCCCAGCATTTT.

Comment on this clone: The same CDR3 is also encoded by other DNA sequences in this sample. The rearrangement joins TRBV10-3 to TRBJ2-3; D gene ambiguous. The CDR3 is 12 residues long. V was cut by 2 bases and J by 4 bases, with 4 bases left in between. From germline, CDR1 is ENHRY and CDR2 SYGVKD. Here the CDR3 reads CAISEVADTQYF. The CDR3 region has the DNA TGTGCCATCAGTGAGGTCGCAGATACGCAGTATTTT.

The rearrangement links TRBV7-9 to TRBJ2-2, with D unclear. V shed 5 bases and J shed 6 bases, with 10 bases lying between them. Germline V gene data show CDR1 as SEHNR and CDR2 as FQNEAQ (reference sequence). The CDR3 has 13 residues. The CDR3 here is CASSPTWSGELFF. As DNA, the CDR3 is TGTGCCAGCAGCCCGACTTGGTCCGGGGAGCTGTTTTTT.

The V call is TRBV6-5, the J call TRBJ2-7; D possibly uses TRBD1 or TRBD2 (6 bases each). This CDR3 is built from 12 residues. The germline V gene encodes CDR1 MNHEY and CDR2 SVGAGI. Trimming took off 7 bases at V and 1 base at J, with 8 bases between the two ends. The CDR3 sequence is CASKGGSYEQYF. The DNA of the CDR3 is TGTGCCAGCAAGGGGGGTTCCTACGAGCAGTACTTC.

The chain carries TRBV7-2 and TRBJ2-7; D possibly corresponds to TRBD2 (5 bases). The CDR3 consists of 15 residues. Germline loops: CDR1 SGHTA, CDR2 FQGNSA. V was cut by 3 bases and J by 4 bases, with 16 bases left in between. This chain's CDR3 is CASSFAGLEAYEQYF. The CDR3 DNA reads TGTGCCAGCAGCTTCGCGGGCCTCGAGGCATACGAGCAGTACTTC.

The V gene is TRBV6-1, the J gene TRBJ1-4; D is undetermined. Germline V gene lookup returns CDR1 MNHNS and CDR2 SASEGT. Trimming cost V 4 bases and J 8 bases, with 11 bases left between them. CDR3 size: 13 residues. The CDR3 coding sequence is TGTGCCAGCAGTGTAAGGTCCGGGGAAAAACTGTTTTTT. This sequence encodes CASSVRSGEKLFF.

The rearrangement joins TRBV15 to TRBJ2-7; 14 nucleotides match TRBD2. This CDR3 region has 17 residues. V shed 0 bases and J 4 bases; nucleotides not matched to a gene: 5. Germline values: CDR1 LNHNV, CDR2 YYDKDF (reference sequence). Here the CDR3 DNA reads TGTGCCACCAGCAGAGACGGGACTAGCGGGAGTATTTACGAGCAGTACTTC. Its translation is CATSRDGTSGSIYEQYF.

In regard to this clone: This sample also contains other DNA sequences that code for the same CDR3. This chain uses TRBV28 with TRBJ2-7, with D perhaps given as TRBD1 or TRBD2 (5 bases each). Trimming left V 3 bases short and J 3 bases short, with 9 bases between. Germline-derived CDR1 and CDR2 are MDHEN and SYDVKM. CDR3 length equals 13 residues. The CDR3 loop reads CASSLWGSYEQYF. The DNA of the CDR3 is TGTGCCAGCAGTTTGTGGGGGAGCTACGAGCAGTACTTC.

In regard to this clone: This sample also contains other DNA sequences that code for the same CDR3. The chain is built from TRBV9 and TRBJ2-1, with 8 bases identical to TRBD2. Germline lookup yields CDR1 SGDLS and CDR2 YYNGEE. V gave up 4 bases and J gave up 0 bases; unmatched junction bases: 3. The CDR3 loop spans 15 amino acids. CDR3 residues: CASSTSGSSYNEQFF. The CDR3 region has the DNA TGTGCCAGCAGCACGAGCGGGAGCTCCTACAATGAGCAGTTCTTC.

The V call is TRBV28, the J call TRBJ2-2, with D maybe TRBD1 (6 bases). Germline CDR1 reads MDHEN; CDR2 reads SYDVKM. Trimming removed 5 bases at V and 2 bases at J, with 15 bases between. The CDR3 has 16 amino acids. CDR3 residues: CASSKAGTRNTGELFF. DNA of the CDR3: TGTGCCAGCAGTAAAGCCGGGACAAGAAACACCGGGGAGCTGTTTTTT.

The gene calls are TRBV15 and TRBJ2-7; D possibly corresponds to TRBD1 (5 bases). Deletions cut 0 bases from V and 6 bases from J, with 15 bases between. This CDR3 is built from 15 residues. The V gene's germline CDR1 is LNHNV and CDR2 YYDKDF (reference sequence). The CDR3 nucleotides are TGTGCCACCAGCAGAGACAGGGAAAGGTCGGGCGAGCAGTACTTC. This codes for CATSRDRERSGEQYF.

This clone was seen just once. The chain recombines TRBV19 with TRBJ1-5; the D is unclear. V dropped 4 bases and J dropped 1 base, with 11 bases sitting between them. The CDR3 runs 15 residues. Germline CDR1 reads LNHDA; CDR2 reads SQIVND (reference sequence). CDR3 bases: TGTGCCAGTAGTAAAGTCGGGGAGAGCAATCAGCCCCAGCATTTT. Protein product: CASSKVGESNQPQHF.

Regarding this clone: The same CDR3 arises from other DNA sequences in this sample as well. The V gene is TRBV5-1, the J gene TRBJ2-7; D not certain. The CDR3 sequence is 13 residues long. V was shortened by 4 bases and J by 2 bases, with 10 bases between the two germline ends. Germline V lookup: CDR1 SGHRS, CDR2 YFSETQ. The CDR3 region is CASSRQETYEQYF. The DNA of the CDR3 is TGCGCCAGCAGCCGGCAGGAGACCTACGAGCAGTACTTC.

The rearrangement links TRBV4-1 to TRBJ2-5, with TRBD2 matching over 7 bases. This CDR3 spans 17 amino acids. Germline V gene data show CDR1 as MGHRA and CDR2 as YSYEKL. Trimming took 1 base from V and 2 from J; bases not matched to a gene: 10. DNA of the CDR3: TGCGCCAGCAGCCAAGCGACGACTAGCACCGGACAAGAGACCCAGTACTTC. As protein: CASSQATTSTGQETQYF.

Concerning this clone: This same CDR3 is encoded by further DNA sequences in the sample. This sequence joins TRBV30 and TRBJ2-7, with D unresolved. From germline, CDR1 is GTSNPN and CDR2 SVGIG (reference sequence). V lost 0 bases and J 4 bases, leaving 4 bases between the germline ends. The CDR3 length is 11 residues. The CDR3 nucleotides are TGTGCCTGGAGTGTCCTTTACGAGCAGTACTTC. Amino acid sequence: CAWSVLYEQYF.

This chain links TRBV7-2 with TRBJ2-5; D gene ambiguous. The CDR3 totals 15 residues. Trimming took off 5 bases at V and 1 base at J, with 14 bases between the two ends. Per the germline V gene, CDR1 is SGHTA and CDR2 is FQGNSA. The CDR3 reads CASSLFLGSQETQYF. The DNA of the CDR3 is TGTGCCAGCAGCCTTTTCTTAGGGTCCCAAGAGACCCAGTACTTC.